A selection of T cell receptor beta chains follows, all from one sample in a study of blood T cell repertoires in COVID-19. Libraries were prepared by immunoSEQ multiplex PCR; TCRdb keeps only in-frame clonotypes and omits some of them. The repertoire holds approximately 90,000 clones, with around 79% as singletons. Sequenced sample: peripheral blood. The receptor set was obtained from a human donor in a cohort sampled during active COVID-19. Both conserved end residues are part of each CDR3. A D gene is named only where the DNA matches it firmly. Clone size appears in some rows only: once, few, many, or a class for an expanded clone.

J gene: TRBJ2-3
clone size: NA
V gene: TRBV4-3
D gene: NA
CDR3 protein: CASSQDLSGDVADTQYF
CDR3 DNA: TGCGCCAGCAGCCAAGATTTATCGGGAGATGTTGCAGATACGCAGTATTTT

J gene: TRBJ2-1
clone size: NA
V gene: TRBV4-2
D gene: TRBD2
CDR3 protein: CASSQVRASGTREQFF
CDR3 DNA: TGTGCCAGCAGCCAAGTTAGGGCTAGCGGGACGAGAGAGCAGTTCTTC

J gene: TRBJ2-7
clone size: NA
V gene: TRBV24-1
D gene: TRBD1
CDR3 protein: CATSGGQGGPYEQYF
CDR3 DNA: TGTGCCACCAGTGGGGGACAGGGGGGGCCCTACGAGCAGTACTTC

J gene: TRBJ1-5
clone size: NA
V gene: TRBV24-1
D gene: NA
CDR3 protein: CATSDGDRNQPQHF
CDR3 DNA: TGTGCCACCAGTGACGGGGATCGCAATCAGCCCCAGCATTTT

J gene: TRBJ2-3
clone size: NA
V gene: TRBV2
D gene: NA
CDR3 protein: CASSEVTVEDTQYF
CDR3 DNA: TGTGCCAGCAGTGAAGTTACAGTGGAAGATACGCAGTATTTT

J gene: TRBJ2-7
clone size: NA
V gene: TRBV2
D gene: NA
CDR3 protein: CASLRQNSYEQYF
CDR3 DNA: TGTGCCAGCCTTAGACAGAACTCCTACGAGCAGTACTTC

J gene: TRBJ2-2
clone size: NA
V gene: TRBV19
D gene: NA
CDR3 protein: CASSIWWRTGELFF
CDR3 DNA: TGTGCCAGTAGTATCTGGTGGCGGACCGGGGAGCTGTTTTTT

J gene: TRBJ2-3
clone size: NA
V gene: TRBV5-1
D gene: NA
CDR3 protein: CASSSGDGGADTQYF
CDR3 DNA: TGCGCCAGCAGCTCAGGGGACGGCGGCGCAGATACGCAGTATTTT

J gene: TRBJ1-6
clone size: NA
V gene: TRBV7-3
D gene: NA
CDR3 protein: CASSLRPGNSPLHF
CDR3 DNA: TGTGCCAGCAGCTTAAGGCCAGGGAATTCACCCCTCCACTTT

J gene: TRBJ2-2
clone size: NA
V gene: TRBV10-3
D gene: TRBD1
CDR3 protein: CAISGGQGLTGELFF
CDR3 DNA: TGTGCCATCAGTGGGGGACAGGGGTTAACCGGGGAGCTGTTTTTT

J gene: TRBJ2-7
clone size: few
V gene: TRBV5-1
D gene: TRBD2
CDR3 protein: CASSLGASGAEQYF
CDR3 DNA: TGCGCCAGCAGCTTGGGTGCTAGCGGAGCAGAGCAGTACTTC

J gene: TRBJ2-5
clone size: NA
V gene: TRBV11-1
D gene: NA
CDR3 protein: CASSHGTELQETQYF
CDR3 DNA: TGTGCCAGCAGCCATGGGACTGAACTCCAAGAGACCCAGTACTTC

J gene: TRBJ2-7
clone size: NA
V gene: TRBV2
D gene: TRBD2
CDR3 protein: CASSWLAGGSDEQYF
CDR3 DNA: TGTGCCAGCAGTTGGCTAGCGGGAGGGAGCGACGAGCAGTACTTC

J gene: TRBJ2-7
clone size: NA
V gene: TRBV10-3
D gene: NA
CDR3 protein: CAISGSIGLYEQYF
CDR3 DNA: TGTGCCATCAGTGGCTCCATCGGACTTTACGAGCAGTACTTC

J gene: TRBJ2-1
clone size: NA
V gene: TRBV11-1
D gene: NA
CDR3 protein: CASSLIPTAGAEQFF
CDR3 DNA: TGTGCCAGCAGCTTAATACCCACCGCCGGTGCTGAGCAGTTCTTC

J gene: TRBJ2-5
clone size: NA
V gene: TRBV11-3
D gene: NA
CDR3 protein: CASSLSSSAETQYF
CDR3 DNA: TGTGCCAGCAGCTTATCTTCTAGCGCGGAGACCCAGTACTTC

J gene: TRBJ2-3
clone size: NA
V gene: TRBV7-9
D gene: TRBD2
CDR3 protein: CASSVGLAASTDTQYF
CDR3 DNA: TGTGCCAGCAGCGTTGGACTAGCGGCAAGCACAGATACGCAGTATTTT

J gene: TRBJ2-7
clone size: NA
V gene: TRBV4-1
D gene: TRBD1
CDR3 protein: CASSQEWEQTGLYEQYF
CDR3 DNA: TGCGCCAGCAGCCAAGAATGGGAACAGACAGGGCTCTACGAGCAGTACTTC

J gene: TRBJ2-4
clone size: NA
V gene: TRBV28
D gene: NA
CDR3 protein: CASSLPAGGTPNIQYF
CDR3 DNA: TGTGCCAGCAGTTTACCGGCAGGGGGGACACCAAACATTCAGTACTTC

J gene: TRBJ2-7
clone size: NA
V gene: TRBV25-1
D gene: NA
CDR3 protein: CASSERDSTYEQYF
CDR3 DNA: TGTGCCAGCAGTGAACGAGACTCGACCTACGAGCAGTACTTC

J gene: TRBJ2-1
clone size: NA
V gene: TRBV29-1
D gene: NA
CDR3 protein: CSVPGQFSYNEQFF
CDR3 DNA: TGCAGCGTCCCTGGACAGTTTTCCTACAATGAGCAGTTCTTC

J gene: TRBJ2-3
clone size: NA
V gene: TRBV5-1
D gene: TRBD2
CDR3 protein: CASSSNPLAGGARTDTQYF
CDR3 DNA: TGCGCCAGCAGCTCCAACCCCCTAGCGGGAGGGGCCCGCACAGATACGCAGTATTTT

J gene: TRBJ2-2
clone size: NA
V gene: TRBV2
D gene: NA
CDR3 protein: CASTPESSGELFF
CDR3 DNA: TGTGCCAGCACCCCCGAGAGTTCCGGGGAGCTGTTTTTT